The clone carrying this T cell receptor (beta chain) was detected once. Its antigen is unknown. V was cut by 3 bases and J by 6 bases, with 17 bases left in between. This CDR3 has 15 amino acids. Germline lookup yields CDR1 LGHNT and CDR2 FRNRAP. This sample stems from a study of radiotherapy plus CTLA-4 blockade in lung cancer. Study-wide results and limits: The best predictor of response was reported to be early blood T cell clone dynamics, with interferon-beta.

Patients in the study, people with chemo-refractory metastatic non-small-cell lung cancer, received focal radiation plus ipilimumab CTLA-4 blockade. Generated by immunoSEQ multiplex PCR, the TCRdb table keeps only in-frame clones and is missing some. The repertoire includes 110,000 or so clones, about four fifths of them detected once, and 4% to 6% sits in the top ten. The source is a human donor with non-small cell lung cancer who had a partial response to radiotherapy plus ipilimumab. This rearrangement joins TRBV12-5 to TRBJ1-1; a possible D gene is TRBD1 (5 bases). The input for sequencing was peripheral blood, taken from a patient treated with radiotherapy plus ipilimumab. Here the CDR3 reads CASGLSGRVSAEAFF. Here the CDR3 DNA reads TGTGCTAGTGGTTTATCGGGCAGGGTGTCGGCTGAAGCTTTCTTT.